Detailed here is one TCR beta chain. Treatment defined: randomized to nivolumab then ipilimumab (arm A) or the reverse (arm B). No patient had prior DNA-damaging chemotherapy. The record originates from a study of sequential checkpoint blockade in melanoma. The protocol was immunoSEQ multiplex PCR, while the TCRdb copy is restricted to in-frame clones and leaves out a portion. The data show around 40,000 clones, with roughly 88% seen just once and around 12% held by the top ten. Trimming cost V 6 bases and J 7 bases; bases outside gene matches: 10. The germline V gene encodes CDR1 SGHAT and CDR2 FQNNGV. The CDR3 is 15 amino acids.

This TCR was sampled from a human donor with melanoma. This sample comprised CD8+ T cells sorted from blood (inferred from file names), obtained from a patient given nivolumab and ipilimumab in sequence. The chain couples TRBV11-2 to TRBJ1-4; TRBD1 matches at 8 bases. For the CDR3, the DNA is TGTGCCAGCAGTTTTCTTCAGGGGGCGCGTGAAAAACTGTTTTTT. Translation gives CASSFLQGAREKLFF.